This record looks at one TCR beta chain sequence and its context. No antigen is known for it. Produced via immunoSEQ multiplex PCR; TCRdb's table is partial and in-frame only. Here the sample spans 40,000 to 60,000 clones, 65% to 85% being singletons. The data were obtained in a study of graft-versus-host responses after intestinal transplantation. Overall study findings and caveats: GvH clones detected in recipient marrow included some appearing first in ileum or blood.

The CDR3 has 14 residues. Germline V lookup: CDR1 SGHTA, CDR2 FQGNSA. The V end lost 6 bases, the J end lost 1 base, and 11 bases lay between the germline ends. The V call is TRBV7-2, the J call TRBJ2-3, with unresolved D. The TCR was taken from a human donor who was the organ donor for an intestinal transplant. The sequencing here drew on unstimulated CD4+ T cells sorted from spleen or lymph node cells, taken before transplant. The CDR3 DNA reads TGTGCCAGCAGATCCTTAGCCGGCACAGATACGCAGTATTTT. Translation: CASRSLAGTDTQYF. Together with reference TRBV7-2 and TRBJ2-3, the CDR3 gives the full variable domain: GAGVSQSPSNKVTEKGKDVELRCDPISGHTALYWYRQSLGQGLEFLIYFQGNSAPDKSGLPSDRFSAERTGGSVSTLTIQRTQQEDSAVYLCASRSLAGTDTQYFGPGTRLTVL.